This TCR beta chain comes out of a study of T cell repertoires in ileal Crohn's disease. Trimming removed 0 bases from V and 0 bases from J; junction bases left unmatched: 7. The CDR3 runs to 17 residues. Germline V CDR1 and CDR2: LGHNA, YNFKEQ. General study findings and limits: Clonal expansions were more frequent in active smokers than non-smokers at surgery.

Profiling relied on immunoSEQ multiplex PCR, and the TCRdb table lists in-frame clones only, not all of them. This sample has some 28,000 clones; just under 80% occur once, and the top ten carry 15% to 20%. This clone has just a few counts. The antigen is unknown. The sequence was obtained from an adult with Crohn's disease. The chain is built from TRBV4-2 and TRBJ1-2, with 7 nucleotides matching TRBD1. Sequencing input: ileal tissue. CDR3 residues: CASSQEQGLSANYGYTF. CDR3 DNA sequence: TGTGCCAGCAGCCAAGAACAGGGGCTATCAGCTAACTATGGCTACACCTTC.